This TCR beta chain was obtained from a study of T cells expressing NK-cell markers. Study-wide results and limits: Among several donors, these clonotypes also ranked first in the CD3+CD56-NKG2C+ fraction. The study found dominant NKG2C+ clonotypes at about 1.0-7.0% of CD8+ T cells in about six donors.

As concerns this clonotype: Its cognate antigen is unknown.

Germline CDR1 reads LGHDT; CDR2 reads YNNKEL (reference sequence). The CDR3 is 14 amino acids. The TCR beta cDNA came from 5'RACE template switching with UMIs. TCRdb re-analyzed the 5' RACE reads; it lists each CDR3 protein once, without DNA. The ten most abundant clones cover approximately 35% of a sample with about 150,000 distinct CDR3 sequences. The receptor was derived from a woman in her fifties or sixties in good health. The sample consisted of blood T cells: a sorted CD56 or NKG2C T cell subset, CD4+ or CD8+ T cells, or bulk PBMC T cells (not recorded which). This chain uses TRBV3-1 with TRBJ2-2; TCRdb designates TRBD1, a call that cannot be tested without DNA. The CDR3 protein is CASKQGANTGELFF.